The 9 T cell receptor beta chains below come from one sample, sequenced in a study of cytomegalovirus exposure and HLA in healthy donors. Using immunoSEQ multiplex PCR, the repertoire was profiled, and TCRdb retains in-frame clones only, with some absent. This table holds over 110,000 clones, 85% to 90% found once. Sequencing was carried out using PBMCs. The source is a man between 18 and 29 years old in good health and CMV-seronegative.

This chain uses TRBV6-8 with TRBJ2-2, with D possibly being TRBD1 (6 bases). This CDR3 is 17 amino acids long. V lost 2 bases and J 6 bases, leaving 19 bases between the germline ends. The germline V gene encodes CDR1 MNHGY and CDR2 SAAAGT. The CDR3 reads CASSYLVREGDSGELFF. DNA of the CDR3: TGTGCCAGCAGTTACCTAGTAAGAGAGGGGGATTCCGGGGAGCTGTTTTTT.

This sequence joins TRBV6-6 and TRBJ2-7, with D perhaps matching TRBD2 (6 bases). The V and J ends lost 8 bases and 3 bases respectively, with 11 bases between them. In germline, CDR1 is MNHNY, CDR2 SVGAGI (reference sequence). There are 12 residues in the CDR3. The CDR3 DNA reads TGTGCCAGCGCCCACGGGGGCTACGAGCAGTACTTC. Residues: CASAHGGYEQYF.

Note on this clone: At one of its ends the junction is not consistent with the germline gene, which may arise from a read error. The chain carries TRBV18 and TRBJ1-2; TRBD1 aligns across 12 bases. Germline values: CDR1 KGHSH, CDR2 LQKENI. The CDR3 spans 15 residues. The CDR3 DNA follows: TGTGCCAGCTCTCCACCGGGACAGGGGGCGAGTGGCTACACCTTC. It is translated as CASSPPGQGASGYTF.

This chain connects TRBV15 to TRBJ1-1; maybe TRBD1 (6 bases). The CDR3 sequence is 16 residues long. The germline CDR1 and CDR2 sequences are LNHNV and YYDKDF (reference sequence). V was trimmed by 1 base and J by 11 bases, leaving 23 bases between them. CDR3 residues: CATSRGQGIYAFMAFF. DNA of the CDR3: TGTGCCACCAGCAGAGGCCAGGGGATTTATGCATTCATGGCTTTCTTT. Full variable domain (missing parts from reference TRBV15 and TRBJ1-1): DAMVIQNPRYQVTQFGKPVTLSCSQTLNHNVMYWYQQKSSQAPKLLFHYYDKDFNNEADTPDNFQSRRPNTSFCFLDIRSPGLGDTAMYLCATSRGQGIYAFMAFFGQGTRLTVV.

The chain combines TRBV7-9 with TRBJ1-5, with 9 bases aligning to TRBD1. The V gene end was trimmed by 5 bases and the J gene end by 6 bases; junction bases not matched to a gene: 5. The CDR3 is 14 residues long. Germline CDR1 is SEHNR and CDR2 is FQNEAQ (reference sequence). This chain's CDR3 is CASSPQGAAQPQHF. The CDR3, as DNA: TGTGCCAGCAGCCCACAGGGGGCTGCTCAGCCCCAGCATTTT.

This clone was picked up a small number of times. This chain links TRBV19 with TRBJ1-2; TRBD1 aligns across 7 bases. The CDR3 runs 13 residues. The germline V gene encodes CDR1 LNHDA and CDR2 SQIVND (reference sequence). V lost 9 bases and J lost 8; bases outside the gene matches: 12. In DNA, the CDR3 is TGTGCCAGCGCTCAGGGGGACACCTGGGGCTACACCTTC. This encodes CASAQGDTWGYTF.

This chain connects TRBV5-1 to TRBJ2-1, with TRBD2 identical over 11 bases. Trimming at V came to 0 bases and at J to 4 bases, leaving 3 bases not matched to a gene. The CDR3 is 16 amino acids. In germline, CDR1 is SGHRS, CDR2 YFSETQ. The CDR3 DNA reads as TGCGCCAGCAGCTTGGTACTAGCGGGGGAATACAATGAGCAGTTCTTC. It is translated as CASSLVLAGEYNEQFF.

The chain joins TRBV5-4 to TRBJ1-2; D unclear. V was pared by 3 bases and J by 6 bases, with 15 bases between. The CDR3 is made up of 14 amino acids. The germline V gene encodes CDR1 SGHNT and CDR2 YYREEE (reference sequence). CDR3 DNA sequence: TGTGCCAGCAGCTCCAGATGGAGCGGGGATGGCTACACCTTC. Translating gives CASSSRWSGDGYTF.

The rearrangement links TRBV7-2 to TRBJ2-3; D might be TRBD1 (6 bases). The CDR3 covers 16 residues. CDR1 SGHTA and CDR2 FQGNSA come from the germline V gene. Between the trimmed V and J ends, which lost 4 bases and 6 bases, there was a span of 20 bases. The CDR3 nucleotides read TGTGCCAGCAGCTCTCCGGACAGCGTCGCACGGGATACGCAGTATTTT. Amino acid sequence: CASSSPDSVARDTQYF.